These 27 T cell receptor beta chains originate from one sample sequenced in a study of T cell responses to AZD1222 COVID-19 vaccine. Generated by immunoSEQ multiplex PCR, the TCRdb table keeps only in-frame clones and is missing some. The repertoire holds approximately 64,000 clones, with 75% to 95% as singletons. The source was peripheral blood, collected 28 days after the second dose of the MenACWY control vaccine. Receptors originate from an adult who received the MenACWY meningococcal vaccine as a control.

The genes are TRBV3-1 (or the pseudogene TRBV3-2) and TRBJ2-7, with D hard to call. V dropped 1 base and J dropped 5 bases, with 15 bases sitting between them. The CDR3 length is 15 residues. The germline V gene encodes CDR1 LGHDT and CDR2 YNNKEL (reference sequence). CDR3 in amino acids: CASSQGGLHWDEQYF. The CDR3 region has the DNA TGTGCCAGCAGCCAAGGAGGCCTGCACTGGGACGAGCAGTACTTC.

V usage is TRBV19 and J usage is TRBJ1-4, with D possibly being TRBD1 (6 bases). This CDR3 has 14 residues. V dropped 5 bases and J dropped 8 bases, with 15 bases sitting between them. The germline gives CDR1 LNHDA, CDR2 SQIVND (reference sequence). The CDR3 here is CASSPGRDNEKLFF. CDR3 DNA sequence: TGTGCCAGTAGTCCTGGGCGGGACAACGAAAAACTGTTTTTT.

The chain employs TRBV28 and TRBJ2-1; 7 bases match TRBD2. The CDR3 spans 18 residues. The V gene's germline CDR1 is MDHEN and CDR2 SYDVKM. V trimming: 6 bases; J trimming: 6 bases; junction bases outside the gene matches: 20. The chain's CDR3 is CASRPGTTKWGGRNEQFF. The CDR3 DNA is TGTGCCAGCAGACCCGGGACTACCAAGTGGGGTGGCCGCAATGAGCAGTTCTTC.

The chain employs TRBV9 and TRBJ2-2; unclear D gene. Trimming removed 3 bases from V and 7 bases from J, with 13 bases in between. Germline V gene sequence: CDR1 SGDLS, CDR2 YYNGEE. The CDR3 extends over 14 amino acids. The CDR3 DNA follows: TGTGCCAGCAGCGAGGCCGGAGCCATCGGGGAGCTGTTTTTT. Amino acid sequence: CASSEAGAIGELFF.

V and J are TRBV7-8 and TRBJ1-1, with 7 bases matching TRBD1. CDR1 is SGHVS and CDR2 is FQNEAQ in the germline V gene. CDR3 length equals 13 residues. The junction had 4 bases not matched to a gene; V was cut back by 6 bases and J by 3 bases. The CDR3: CASRQGLDTEAFF. In DNA form, the CDR3 reads TGTGCCAGCAGACAGGGGCTTGACACTGAAGCTTTCTTT.

A few counts support this clone. The chain carries TRBV9 and TRBJ1-1, with TRBD1 identical over 7 bases. Germline trimming cut 3 bases from V and 2 bases from J; bases unmatched to any gene: 16. Germline V gene sequence: CDR1 SGDLS, CDR2 YYNGEE. The CDR3 runs 18 residues. The CDR3 reads CASSAYRGTSEKNTEAFF. CDR3 DNA: TGTGCCAGCAGCGCCTACAGGGGAACCTCAGAAAAAAACACTGAAGCTTTCTTT. The full variable domain, completed using reference TRBV9 and TRBJ1-1, is DSGVTQTPKHLITATGQRVTLRCSPRSGDLSVYWYQQSLDQGLQFLIQYYNGEERAKGNILERFSAQQFPDLHSELNLSSLELGDSALYFCASSAYRGTSEKNTEAFFGQGTRLTVV.

The genes are TRBV7-2 and TRBJ2-1, with D uncertain. This CDR3 is 13 amino acids long. CDR1 and CDR2 from the germline V gene are SGHTA and FQGNSA. V lost 0 bases, J lost 9 bases, and 9 bases lay in between. CDR3 bases: TGTGCCAGCAGCTTAGCTCTAGGCACTGAGCAGTTCTTC. This sequence encodes CASSLALGTEQFF.

The V call is TRBV28, the J call TRBJ1-4, with a possible D match to TRBD1 (5 bases). Germline assignment: CDR1 MDHEN and CDR2 SYDVKM. The CDR3 loop spans 17 amino acids. Trimming cost V 5 bases and J 0 bases, with 16 bases left between them. CDR3 protein: CASSARQISATNEKLFF. As DNA, the CDR3 is TGTGCCAGCAGTGCCAGACAGATCTCGGCAACTAATGAAAAACTGTTTTTT.

The chain has TRBV13 and TRBJ1-2, with TRBD1 as a possible D gene (6 bases). The CDR3 covers 15 residues. Trimming took off 4 bases at V and 0 bases at J, with 12 bases between the two ends. Germline assignment: CDR1 PRHDT and CDR2 FYEKMQ (reference sequence). The DNA of the CDR3 is TGTGCCAGCAGCTCGGGAACAGGGCCTAACTATGGCTACACCTTC. This encodes CASSSGTGPNYGYTF.

V and J are TRBV27 and TRBJ2-6, with unresolved D. CDR3 length equals 15 residues. CDR1 and CDR2 from the germline V gene are MNHEY and SMNVEV (reference sequence). Trimming left V 4 bases short and J 0 bases short, with 7 bases between. CDR3 residues: CASSYQPSGANVLTF. CDR3 DNA sequence: TGTGCCAGCAGTTACCAGCCCTCTGGGGCCAACGTCCTGACTTTC.

The gene calls are TRBV4-3 and TRBJ2-7; 9 positions match TRBD1. Germline trimming cut 4 bases from V and 6 bases from J; bases unmatched to any gene: 7. Germline V lookup: CDR1 LGHNA, CDR2 YSLEER. The CDR3 contains 14 residues. CDR3 region: CASSLGTGMVEQYF. CDR3 sequence (DNA): TGCGCCAGCAGCCTTGGGACAGGGATGGTCGAGCAGTACTTC.

V is TRBV7-9 and J is TRBJ1-5; a possible D gene is TRBD1 (6 bases). Trimming cost V 4 bases and J 6 bases, with 10 bases left between them. The length of the CDR3 is 13 residues. Germline CDR1 is SEHNR and CDR2 is FQNEAQ (reference sequence). CDR3 sequence: CASSSGESQPQHF. In DNA form, the CDR3 reads TGTGCCAGCAGCTCAGGGGAAAGTCAGCCCCAGCATTTT. Combining the CDR3 with reference TRBV7-9 and TRBJ1-5 gives the whole variable domain DTGVSQNPRHKITKRGQNVTFRCDPISEHNRLYWYRQTLGQGPEFLTYFQNEAQLEKSRLLSDRFSAERPKGSFSTLEIQRTEQGDSAMYLCASSSGESQPQHFGDGTRLSIL.

The rearrangement links TRBV7-8 to TRBJ1-2; D might be TRBD1 (5 bases). Germline values: CDR1 SGHVS, CDR2 FQNEAQ. The CDR3 is 15 amino acids. V dropped 2 bases and J dropped 4 bases, with 14 bases sitting between them. The CDR3 DNA is TGTGCCAGCAGCTTATACCAGGGACCCAGCTATGGCTACACCTTC. It codes for CASSLYQGPSYGYTF.

The CDR3 loop reads CASSIDLRGPNAETQYF. In nucleotides, the CDR3 is TGTGCCAGTAGTATAGATTTACGGGGGCCCAACGCGGAGACGCAGTATTTT. The chain links TRBV19 to TRBJ2-3, with D possibly called TRBD1 or TRBD2 (6 bases each). Germline CDR1 and CDR2: LNHDA and SQIVND (reference sequence). CDR3 size: 17 residues. V lost 0 bases to trimming and J lost 9 bases, with 22 bases between them.

This sequence joins TRBV2 and TRBJ2-5; the D gene could be TRBD1 or TRBD2 (5 bases each). V lost 6 bases to trimming and J lost 3 bases, with 17 bases between them. Germline lookup yields CDR1 SNHLY and CDR2 FYNNEI. The CDR3 is 15 amino acids. The CDR3 coding sequence is TGTGCCAGCAGATTGTTTGGGACCGACGAAGAGACCCAGTACTTC. Amino acids: CASRLFGTDEETQYF.

Here the CDR3 DNA reads TGTGCCAGCGGGGAGGGGCCCTACGAGCAGTACTTC. This sequence encodes CASGEGPYEQYF. The chain recombines TRBV27 with TRBJ2-7, with 7 bases that match TRBD2. The V gene's germline CDR1 is MNHEY and CDR2 SMNVEV (reference sequence). This CDR3 spans 12 amino acids. With V trimmed by 8 bases and J by 2 bases, 3 bases remained unmatched.

Written as DNA, the CDR3 is TGTGCAAGTCGCTCGGGGACTAGCGGATATAGAGCCTACGAGCAGTACTTC. Residues: CASRSGTSGYRAYEQYF. This chain links TRBV12-2 with TRBJ2-7; the table assigns TRBD2, which was not confirmed against the DNA. TRBV12-2 is given as a pseudogene. CDR3 length: 17 amino acids.

The rearrangement joins TRBV5-6 to TRBJ2-6; tentatively, D is TRBD1 or TRBD2 (5 bases each). V was trimmed by 4 bases and J by 2 bases, leaving 10 bases between them. CDR3 size: 15 residues. Germline CDR1 and CDR2: SGHDT and YYEEEE. The CDR3 nucleotides are TGTGCCAGCAGCAGCCGGGGCGCTGGGGCCAACGTCCTGACTTTC. Translating it yields CASSSRGAGANVLTF. Using reference TRBV5-6 and TRBJ2-6 for the parts outside the CDR3, the full variable domain is DAGVTQSPTHLIKTRGQQVTLRCSPKSGHDTVSWYQQALGQGPQFIFQYYEEEERQRGNFPDRFSGHQFPNYSSELNVNALLLGDSALYLCASSSRGAGANVLTFGAGSRLTVL.

The J gene is TRBJ1-2, the V gene TRBV5-4, with D unresolved. V was shortened by 0 bases and J by 6 bases, with 15 bases between the two germline ends. CDR3 length: 15 residues. Germline CDR1 reads SGHNT; CDR2 reads YYREEE (reference sequence). Here the CDR3 reads CASSLEPGYANGYTF. The CDR3, as DNA: TGTGCCAGCAGCTTGGAACCAGGCTACGCAAATGGCTACACCTTC.

This chain uses TRBV29-1 with TRBJ1-1; D unclear. V dropped 4 bases and J dropped 2 bases, with 8 bases sitting between them. The CDR3 is 12 amino acids. From germline, CDR1 is SQVTM and CDR2 ANQGSEA. The CDR3 is CSVGQANTEAFF. In nucleotides, the CDR3 is TGCAGCGTTGGGCAGGCTAACACTGAAGCTTTCTTT.

The chain employs TRBV4-3 and TRBJ2-5, with D hard to call. V was clipped by 0 bases and J by 6 bases, with 8 bases between them. The CDR3 sequence is 13 residues long. From germline, CDR1 is LGHNA and CDR2 YSLEER. The CDR3 is CASSQDLSQTQYF. Written as DNA, the CDR3 is TGCGCCAGCAGCCAAGATCTTTCTCAGACCCAGTACTTC.

This chain joins TRBV4-1 and TRBJ2-3, with 11 bases fitting TRBD2. Per germline, CDR1 MGHRA and CDR2 YSYEKL. This CDR3 comprises 17 residues. Trimming cost V 3 bases and J 5 bases; bases outside gene matches: 10. The CDR3 DNA follows: TGCGCCAGCAGCCACCCCCGGACTAGCGGGTGGGAAGATACGCAGTATTTT. It specifies CASSHPRTSGWEDTQYF.

V and J are TRBV7-2 and TRBJ2-1; 12 bases line up with TRBD2. CDR1 SGHTA and CDR2 FQGNSA come from the germline V gene. The CDR3 contains 16 residues. V shed 6 bases, J shed 3 bases, and the junction held 6 bases outside the gene matches. CDR3 DNA sequence: TGTGCCAGCAGGGAACCGGGACTAGCGGGCTACAATGAGCAGTTCTTC. Translated: CASREPGLAGYNEQFF.

The chain uses TRBV11-3 and TRBJ2-5; the D is unclear. CDR1 and CDR2 from the germline V gene are SGHNT and YENEEA. V lost 2 bases and J lost 4, with 8 bases in between. The CDR3 runs 13 residues. The CDR3 DNA follows: TGTGCCAGCAGCTTAAGTGGATCAGAGACCCAGTACTTC. Its translation: CASSLSGSETQYF. The full variable domain, completed using reference TRBV11-3 and TRBJ2-5, is EAGVVQSPRYKIIEKKQPVAFWCNPISGHNTLYWYLQNLGQGPELLIRYENEEAVDDSQLPKDRFSAERLKGVDSTLKIQPAELGDSAVYLCASSLSGSETQYFGPGTRLLVL.

Within the sample, this clone is medium-sized. The chain combines TRBV6-4 with TRBJ2-3, with 8 positions matching TRBD1. V shed 0 bases and J 1 base; nucleotides not matched to a gene: 0. CDR3 length: 15 residues. Germline CDR1 and CDR2: MRHNA and SNTAGT. As DNA, the CDR3 is TGTGCCAGCAGTGACTCGGGACAGGGCACAGATACGCAGTATTTT. It yields the protein CASSDSGQGTDTQYF.

Regarding this clone: Other DNA sequences in the same sample also yield this CDR3. The chain carries TRBV6-5 and TRBJ1-2; no definite D call. Germline V gives CDR1 MNHEY, CDR2 SVGAGI. Deletions cut 0 bases from V and 5 bases from J, with 4 bases between. This CDR3 spans 12 amino acids. The CDR3 protein is CASSYSGYGYTF. The CDR3 DNA follows: TGTGCCAGCAGTTACTCAGGGTATGGCTACACCTTC.

Only one count was recorded for this clone. The rearrangement links TRBV7-8 to TRBJ2-5; TRBD2 aligns across 7 bases. The CDR3 has 15 residues. The ends lost 5 bases at V and 5 bases at J; junction bases unmatched: 11. CDR1 SGHVS and CDR2 FQNEAQ come from the germline V gene. For the CDR3, the DNA is TGTGCCAGCAGCATCGCGGGAGTCTCGGGGGAGACCCAGTACTTC. This sequence encodes CASSIAGVSGETQYF.